This TCR beta chain was obtained from a study of blood T cell repertoires in COVID-19. Study-level information: Donors in the United States, Italy and Spain gave samples during acute or convalescent COVID-19. From T cells, B-cell-depleted T cells, or PBMCs came the material, which was cDNA or gDNA.

Authors' methods: Amplified reference gene primers provided the basis for estimating nucleated cell counts. Sequenced by immunoSEQ multiplex PCR; TCRdb stores in-frame clones only, minus some. The D gene and trimming were derived from the DNA, and the V and J assignments and clone size from that table. The sample yields approximately 26,000 clones, roughly 91% seen once. Sequencing input: peripheral blood. The source of this sequence is a man between 65 and 85 years old with active COVID-19.

The CDR3 loop is CASSFWGQRAFF. CDR3 nucleotide sequence: TGTGCCAGCAGTTTTTGGGGACAACGAGCTTTCTTT. This chain uses TRBV12-3 or TRBV12-4 with TRBJ1-1, with a weak D call TRBD1 (6 bases). V was cut by 3 bases and J by 10 bases, with 12 bases left in between. This CDR3 region has 12 residues.